Listed here are 5 T cell receptor beta chains from one sample, sequenced in a study of CD8 T cells in ankylosing spondylitis. MiXCR, run by TCRdb on the 5' RACE reads, gives a single entry per CDR3 protein. The sample carries a few hundred thousand distinct CDR3 sequences, 18% recorded once. Sequenced: blood, either unsorted or a sorted T cell fraction (not recorded which). All receptors derive from a male donor with ankylosing spondylitis or in good health (not recorded which).

The chain couples TRBV6-4 to TRBJ2-1; the D is unclear. Deletions cut 8 bases from V and 0 bases from J, with 14 bases between. Germline CDR1 reads MRHNA; CDR2 reads SNTAGT. This CDR3 contains 15 residues. This CDR3 reads CASAPARSSYNEQFF. The CDR3 bases are TGTGCCAGCGCCCCCGCGAGAAGCTCCTACAATGAGCAGTTCTTC.

The rearrangement links TRBV12-3 or TRBV12-4 to TRBJ2-1; D perhaps matches TRBD2 (5 bases). The CDR3 is made up of 15 amino acids. V shed 1 base and J shed 2 bases, with 9 bases lying between them. The CDR3 DNA follows: TGTGCCAGCAGTTTAGTGTGGGAGCCCTACAATGAGCAGTTCTTC. It yields the protein CASSLVWEPYNEQFF.

This sequence joins TRBV6-4 and TRBJ2-1; unclear D gene. The CDR3 spans 15 residues. Germline-derived CDR1 and CDR2 are MRHNA and SNTAGT. Trimming left V 2 bases short and J 0 bases short, with 8 bases between. CDR3 coding DNA: TGTGCCAGCAGTGACGTGGCGGCCTCCTACAATGAGCAGTTCTTC. This codes for CASSDVAASYNEQFF.

Many counts were recorded for this clonotype. V and J are TRBV4-1 and TRBJ1-6, with D tentatively TRBD1 (5 bases). CDR1 and CDR2 from the germline V gene are MGHRA and YSYEKL. V gave up 0 bases and J gave up 9 bases, with 12 bases separating them. The CDR3 covers 15 residues. The CDR3 reads CASSQEGGLGSPLHF. For the CDR3, the DNA is TGCGCCAGCAGCCAAGAGGGGGGACTTGGTTCACCCCTCCACTTT.

In its sample, this clonotype was seen a few times. This rearrangement joins TRBV20-1 to TRBJ2-3; 9 bases align to TRBD1. Germline-derived CDR1 and CDR2 are DFQATT and SNEGSKA (reference sequence). The CDR3 is made up of 19 amino acids. Germline trimming cut 7 bases from V and 0 bases from J; bases unmatched to any gene: 20. The CDR3 nucleotides are TGCAGTGTAAACCCAAAGGCCGGGACAGGGCAGAGTAGCACAGATACGCAGTATTTT. It codes for CSVNPKAGTGQSSTDTQYF.